One and the same sample provided the 27 T cell receptor beta chains below, sequenced in a study of regulatory and conventional T cells in RAG deficiency. Method: immunoSEQ multiplex PCR; TCRdb's copy keeps in-frame clones and lacks some. The sample lists around 37,000 clones; about nine tenths were seen once. The same data also went into a second study, on regulatory T cells. That study reports: The primer mix had 52 TRBV and 13 TRBJ primers.

Sample: CD8+ T cells sorted from blood. The receptors derive from a human donor in good health.

V gene TRBV15 combines with J gene TRBJ1-5, with no clear D. This CDR3 comprises 12 residues. Germline V gene sequence: CDR1 LNHNV, CDR2 YYDKDF (reference sequence). V gave up 2 bases and J gave up 5 bases, with 4 bases separating them. The CDR3 DNA sequence: TGTGCCACCAGCAGACCCGATCAGCCCCAGCATTTT. Its protein product is CATSRPDQPQHF.

The rearrangement links TRBV7-9 to TRBJ2-1; perhaps TRBD2 as D (5 bases). The V and J ends lost 2 bases and 9 bases respectively, with 11 bases between them. The CDR3 covers 13 residues. The germline V gene encodes CDR1 SEHNR and CDR2 FQNEAQ (reference sequence). The CDR3 reads CASSLTVGSEQFF. The CDR3 DNA reads as TGTGCCAGCAGCTTAACGGTGGGGAGTGAGCAGTTCTTC.

The chain links TRBV19 to TRBJ2-1, with 10 positions matching TRBD2. The CDR3 totals 17 residues. With V trimmed by 3 bases and J by 0 bases, 5 bases remained unmatched. Germline V gene sequence: CDR1 LNHDA, CDR2 SQIVND (reference sequence). In nucleotides, the CDR3 is TGTGCCAGTAGTATGGCTAGCGGGAGAAGCTCCTACAATGAGCAGTTCTTC. Encoded protein: CASSMASGRSSYNEQFF.

This clone has a handful of counts. The chain has TRBV6-5 and TRBJ2-7; D is possibly TRBD1 (6 bases). CDR3 size: 15 residues. Germline CDR1 and CDR2: MNHEY and SVGAGI. V lost 0 bases to trimming and J lost 0 bases, with 9 bases between them. Written as DNA, the CDR3 is TGTGCCAGCAGTTACTCGGGACATTCCTCCTACGAGCAGTACTTC. Translation gives CASSYSGHSSYEQYF.

The chain links TRBV5-4 to TRBJ2-1; D unclear. This CDR3 has 10 amino acids. V lost 2 bases and J lost 9, with 3 bases in between. CDR1 and CDR2 (germline): SGHNT, YYREEE (reference sequence). Here the CDR3 reads CASSFPEQFF. For the CDR3, the DNA is TGTGCCAGCAGCTTTCCTGAGCAGTTCTTC.

The chain recombines TRBV6-5 with TRBJ1-2; no definite D call. The CDR3 spans 15 residues. V lost 4 bases, J lost 4 bases, and 16 bases lay in between. Germline loops: CDR1 MNHEY, CDR2 SVGAGI. The CDR3 DNA reads as TGTGCCAGCAGTTCGTTCGCAAAATCAGGCTATGGCTACACCTTC. Its translation is CASSSFAKSGYGYTF.

This clone occurred once. The rearrangement links TRBV27 to TRBJ1-1; 7 nucleotides agree with TRBD1. Germline V gives CDR1 MNHEY, CDR2 SMNVEV (reference sequence). Trimming took 1 base from V and 5 from J; bases not matched to a gene: 10. The length of the CDR3 is 16 residues. As DNA, the CDR3 is TGTGCCAGCAGTTTATGGAGGGGGCTGGGTGGAACTGAAGCTTTCTTT. Translation: CASSLWRGLGGTEAFF.

The J gene is TRBJ2-5, the V gene TRBV15; D is possibly TRBD1 or TRBD2 (5 bases each). Germline V gene lookup returns CDR1 LNHNV and CDR2 YYDKDF (reference sequence). V lost 3 bases, J lost 4 bases, and 15 bases lay in between. This CDR3 comprises 15 residues. The DNA of the CDR3 is TGTGCCACCAGCAGTCACCCTCGGGGCACAGAGACCCAGTACTTC. Translation: CATSSHPRGTETQYF.

The chain combines TRBV5-1 with TRBJ2-1; 10 bases match TRBD2. Germline V CDR1 and CDR2: SGHRS, YFSETQ. The J segment lost 9 bases and the V segment lost 5 bases, leaving 8 bases of the junction unmatched. The CDR3 contains 14 residues. The CDR3 here is CASRLTSGVGEQFF. The CDR3 coding sequence is TGCGCCAGCAGGCTAACTAGCGGGGTGGGTGAGCAGTTCTTC.

The genes are TRBV18 and TRBJ1-1; D is possibly TRBD1 (5 bases). The CDR3 totals 14 residues. Germline CDR1 is KGHSH and CDR2 is LQKENI. V was pared by 3 bases and J by 1 base, with 9 bases between. The CDR3 nucleotides are TGTGCCAGCTCACCTCAGGGTGGGAACACTGAAGCTTTCTTT. Translated, it gives CASSPQGGNTEAFF. The full variable domain, in which reference TRBV18 and TRBJ1-1 provide the parts outside the CDR3, is NAGVMQNPRHLVRRRGQEARLRCSPMKGHSHVYWYRQLPEEGLKFMVYLQKENIIDESGMPKERFSAEFPKEGPSILRIQQVVRGDSAAYFCASSPQGGNTEAFFGQGTRLTVV.

The V and J genes are TRBV9 and TRBJ2-2; tentative D call: TRBD1 (5 bases). The CDR3 spans 14 residues. V shed 2 bases and J shed 5 bases, with 10 bases lying between them. CDR1 and CDR2 (germline): SGDLS, YYNGEE. CDR3 sequence: CASSVRVGTGELFF. Here the CDR3 DNA reads TGTGCCAGCAGCGTCAGGGTGGGGACCGGGGAGCTGTTTTTT.

V is TRBV27 and J is TRBJ2-5; unclear D gene. The J call is in doubt because the DNA end fits TRBJ2-7 better. The V gene's germline CDR1 is MNHEY and CDR2 SMNVEV (reference sequence). The CDR3 spans 14 residues. The CDR3 coding sequence is TGTGCCAGCAGTTATGCAAGCCTACTCTACGAGCAGTACTTC. Translating gives CASSYASLLYEQYF.

This chain links TRBV6-5 with TRBJ1-6; no clear D. CDR1 and CDR2 from the germline V gene are MNHEY and SVGAGI. V was trimmed by 6 bases and J by 0 bases, leaving 6 bases between them. The CDR3 spans 14 residues. CDR3 sequence (DNA): TGTGCCAGCAGGAGAGGCTCCTATAATTCACCCCTCCACTTT. Encoded protein: CASRRGSYNSPLHF.

The chain links TRBV5-1 to TRBJ1-1, with D maybe TRBD1 (5 bases). The CDR3 is 15 residues long. V dropped 3 bases and J dropped 1 base, with 13 bases sitting between them. The germline V gene encodes CDR1 SGHRS and CDR2 YFSETQ. CDR3 residues: CASSSPGTANTEAFF. The CDR3 bases are TGCGCCAGCAGCTCACCCGGGACGGCGAACACTGAAGCTTTCTTT.

The chain links TRBV10-1 to TRBJ2-3; 8 nucleotides agree with TRBD2. The V gene end was trimmed by 4 bases and the J gene end by 3 bases; junction bases not matched to a gene: 12. Germline V CDR1 and CDR2: WNHNN, SYGVQD (reference sequence). The CDR3 extends over 17 amino acids. CDR3 protein: CASSGERGGPGTDTQYF. The DNA of the CDR3 is TGCGCCAGCAGTGGTGAACGGGGGGGCCCTGGGACAGATACGCAGTATTTT.

The rearrangement links TRBV5-1 to TRBJ1-1, with D uncertain. V was trimmed by 0 bases and J by 1 base, leaving 10 bases between them. The germline gives CDR1 SGHRS, CDR2 YFSETQ. This CDR3 comprises 15 residues. The CDR3 DNA reads as TGCGCCAGCAGCTTGGCCGGGTTAGGGAACACTGAAGCTTTCTTT. It translates to CASSLAGLGNTEAFF.

The CDR3 DNA reads TGTGCCAGTGCAACAGGTTTCACCGGGGAGCTGTTTTTT. Its protein product is CASATGFTGELFF. V is TRBV19 and J is TRBJ2-2, with D perhaps TRBD1 (5 bases). The CDR3 spans 13 residues. Germline CDR1 and CDR2: LNHDA and SQIVND (reference sequence). Trimming stripped 8 bases from V and 4 bases from J, with 11 bases between.

The V call is TRBV27, the J call TRBJ1-2; D is unclear. The ends were cut back, 5 bases at V and 4 bases at J, with 11 bases in the middle. Germline values: CDR1 MNHEY, CDR2 SMNVEV (reference sequence). The CDR3 extends over 13 amino acids. CDR3 protein: CASSVSPSYGYTF. In DNA form, the CDR3 reads TGTGCCAGCAGTGTCTCGCCCTCCTATGGCTACACCTTC.

This sequence joins TRBV19 and TRBJ1-1; D unresolved. This CDR3 comprises 11 residues. Germline lookup yields CDR1 LNHDA and CDR2 SQIVND (reference sequence). The V and J ends lost 8 bases and 0 bases respectively, with 4 bases between them. Here the CDR3 DNA reads TGTGCCAGTCAGCTGAACACTGAAGCTTTCTTT. Protein: CASQLNTEAFF. The full variable domain, completed using reference TRBV19 and TRBJ1-1, is DGGITQSPKYLFRKEGQNVTLSCEQNLNHDAMYWYRQDPGQGLRLIYYSQIVNDFQKGDIAEGYSVSREKKESFPLTVTSAQKNPTAFYLCASQLNTEAFFGQGTRLTVV.

The rearrangement joins TRBV27 to TRBJ1-1, with D possibly being TRBD1 (6 bases). Germline V lookup: CDR1 MNHEY, CDR2 SMNVEV (reference sequence). V was trimmed by 7 bases and J by 0 bases, leaving 9 bases between them. CDR3 length: 13 amino acids. In nucleotides, the CDR3 is TGTGCCAGCAAGGGGGGAATGAACACTGAAGCTTTCTTT. This codes for CASKGGMNTEAFF.

CDR3 region: CASSFGSGYGYTF. In DNA, the CDR3 is TGTGCCAGCAGCTTCGGGAGTGGCTATGGCTACACCTTC. The chain uses TRBV7-4 and TRBJ1-2; no firm D call. CDR3 size: 13 residues. In germline, CDR1 is SGHVT, CDR2 SQSDAQ. V was pared by 3 bases and J by 4 bases, with 9 bases between.

The chain links TRBV9 to TRBJ2-1; TRBD1 is a possible D gene (6 bases). This CDR3 contains 17 residues. Deletions cut 2 bases from V and 0 bases from J, with 15 bases between. CDR1 and CDR2 (germline): SGDLS, YYNGEE. Here the CDR3 reads CASSVGWGPGSYNEQFF. CDR3 nucleotide sequence: TGTGCCAGCAGCGTGGGTTGGGGGCCTGGCTCCTACAATGAGCAGTTCTTC.

This clone was counted a single time. The V call is TRBV10-2, the J call TRBJ1-4; 7 bases match TRBD1. Germline CDR1 and CDR2: WSHSY and SAAADI. The CDR3 length is 14 residues. V lost 6 bases, J lost 10 bases, and 11 bases stayed unmatched. The CDR3 DNA follows: TGCGCCAGCAGACAGGGGCTGGGTAGGGGAAAACTGTTTTTT. This encodes CASRQGLGRGKLFF.

This chain connects TRBV27 to TRBJ1-2; D unclear. V lost 8 bases, J lost 4 bases, and 17 bases lay in between. In germline, CDR1 is MNHEY, CDR2 SMNVEV (reference sequence). The CDR3 consists of 14 residues. The CDR3 sequence: CASGPSPAFYGYTF. In DNA form, the CDR3 reads TGTGCCAGCGGCCCAAGTCCCGCTTTCTATGGCTACACCTTC.

The chain recombines TRBV11-1 with TRBJ1-3; the match to TRBD1 covers 7 bases. V was pared by 4 bases and J by 0 bases, with 9 bases of the junction left unmatched. CDR1 and CDR2 (germline): SGHAT, FQDESV (reference sequence). There are 17 residues in the CDR3. The CDR3 is CASSSSTGVRSGNTIYF. The CDR3 DNA sequence: TGTGCCAGCAGCTCGTCTACAGGGGTTCGCTCTGGAAACACCATATATTTT.

This clone occurred a few times. The V call is TRBV7-9, the J call TRBJ1-6, with no clear D. The CDR3 covers 13 residues. CDR1 is SEHNR and CDR2 is FQNEAQ in the germline V gene (reference sequence). Trimming took off 5 bases at V and 10 bases at J, with 12 bases between the two ends. DNA for the CDR3: TGTGCCAGCAGCGCCCTTTTGGAATCACCCCTCCACTTT. Translating gives CASSALLESPLHF.

This clone was seen more than once but under ten times. The J gene is TRBJ1-3, the V gene TRBV7-8, with D maybe TRBD1 (5 bases). The CDR3 is 14 residues long. Per the germline V gene, CDR1 is SGHVS and CDR2 is FQNEAQ. Between the trimmed V and J ends, which lost 1 base and 7 bases, there was a span of 11 bases. The CDR3 protein is CASSLDRGSNTIYF. The CDR3 nucleotides read TGTGCCAGCAGCTTAGACCGGGGGTCGAACACCATATATTTT.